Shown below are 24 T cell receptor beta chains from a single sample sequenced in a study of T cell responses to AZD1222 COVID-19 vaccine. Clones were read by immunoSEQ multiplex PCR, and TCRdb kept only the in-frame ones, dropping some. Of around 180,000 clones in the sample, around 92% were seen once. This specimen consisted of peripheral blood, obtained on day 0 of AZD1222 vaccination. The receptor source for this set is an adult in good health.

This chain joins TRBV3-1 (or the pseudogene TRBV3-2) and TRBJ1-5; D is undetermined. CDR1 and CDR2 from the germline V gene are LGHDT and YNNKEL (reference sequence). The CDR3 contains 13 residues. V was pared by 4 bases and J by 7 bases, with 11 bases between. CDR3 nucleotides: TGTGCCAGCAGCCCAGCGGATGGGCAGCCCCAGCATTTT. Protein: CASSPADGQPQHF.

The chain has TRBV27 and TRBJ1-2; TRBD1 aligns across 7 bases. V shed 6 bases, J shed 1 base, and the junction held 5 bases outside the gene matches. This CDR3 region has 14 residues. The V gene's germline CDR1 is MNHEY and CDR2 SMNVEV (reference sequence). CDR3 coding DNA: TGTGCCAGCAGGAACAGGGGAATTAACTATGGCTACACCTTC. Translating gives CASRNRGINYGYTF.

This clone was detected only a few times. The chain employs TRBV19 and TRBJ2-2; D perhaps matches TRBD2 (6 bases). The CDR3 contains 13 residues. CDR1 and CDR2 from the germline V gene are LNHDA and SQIVND (reference sequence). V lost 1 base and J lost 6, with 6 bases in between. The DNA of the CDR3 is TGTGCCAGTAGTATAGGGGAGGCCGGGGAGCTGTTTTTT. Its translation: CASSIGEAGELFF.

The chain combines TRBV7-2 with TRBJ2-3, with 14 bases identical to TRBD2. After removal of 5 bases from V and 2 bases from J, the junction contained 6 bases not matched to a gene. From germline, CDR1 is SGHTA and CDR2 FQGNSA. CDR3 length: 17 amino acids. CDR3 sequence: CASSTRLAGGATDTQYF. In DNA, the CDR3 is TGTGCCAGCAGCACTCGACTAGCGGGGGGGGCCACAGATACGCAGTATTTT.

The chain is built from TRBV7-2 and TRBJ2-5, with D possibly called TRBD1 or TRBD2 (6 bases each). Trimming took 6 bases from V and 4 from J, leaving 15 bases between them. The CDR3 runs 14 residues. Germline CDR1 is SGHTA and CDR2 is FQGNSA. The CDR3 spells CASSSMGGRETQYF. CDR3 sequence (DNA): TGTGCCAGCAGTTCAATGGGGGGCCGAGAGACCCAGTACTTC.

The genes are TRBV7-9 and TRBJ1-1, with 8 bases matching TRBD1. The germline V gene has CDR1 SEHNR and CDR2 FQNEAQ (reference sequence). The CDR3 covers 16 residues. Trimming at V came to 7 bases and at J to 0 bases, leaving 10 bases not matched to a gene. CDR3 nucleotides: TGTGCCAGCAATCAGCCAGGGGGCCGATTGAACACTGAAGCTTTCTTT. This codes for CASNQPGGRLNTEAFF.

This chain uses TRBV9 with TRBJ1-1, with 9 positions matching TRBD1. The CDR3 runs 14 residues. V shed 3 bases, J shed 9 bases, and the junction held 9 bases outside the gene matches. Germline CDR1 reads SGDLS; CDR2 reads YYNGEE. The CDR3 reads CASSEGQGQRKAFF. The CDR3 nucleotides are TGTGCCAGCAGCGAAGGACAGGGGCAGCGTAAAGCTTTCTTT. Based on the CDR3 plus reference TRBV9 and TRBJ1-1, the full variable domain is DSGVTQTPKHLITATGQRVTLRCSPRSGDLSVYWYQQSLDQGLQFLIQYYNGEERAKGNILERFSAQQFPDLHSELNLSSLELGDSALYFCASSEGQGQRKAFFGQGTRLTVV.

The rearrangement links TRBV7-9 to TRBJ2-1; D gene unclear. Trimming cost V 3 bases and J 2 bases, with 11 bases left between them. The CDR3 has 15 residues. From germline, CDR1 is SEHNR and CDR2 FQNEAQ (reference sequence). The CDR3 spells CASSFGSGAYNEQFF. The CDR3 coding sequence is TGTGCCAGCAGCTTTGGATCAGGTGCCTACAATGAGCAGTTCTTC. The entire variable domain, with the rest obtained from reference TRBV7-9 and TRBJ2-1, is as follows: DTGVSQNPRHKITKRGQNVTFRCDPISEHNRLYWYRQTLGQGPEFLTYFQNEAQLEKSRLLSDRFSAERPKGSFSTLEIQRTEQGDSAMYLCASSFGSGAYNEQFFGPGTRLTVL.

This chain uses TRBV27 with TRBJ1-2, with D hard to call. The germline V gene encodes CDR1 MNHEY and CDR2 SMNVEV (reference sequence). The CDR3 loop spans 13 amino acids. V dropped 6 bases and J dropped 7 bases, with 15 bases sitting between them. The CDR3 DNA is TGTGCCAGCAGCCCCGGCGCCTCTCTTGGCTACACCTTC. Translation gives CASSPGASLGYTF.

The chain is built from TRBV6-1 and TRBJ1-2; 8 bases map to TRBD1. This CDR3 is built from 15 residues. With 1 base clipped from V and 8 bases from J, the junction kept 9 bases outside the gene matches. CDR1 is MNHNS and CDR2 is SASEGT in the germline V gene. The CDR3 spells CASSEGAGQVGGYTF. DNA of the CDR3: TGTGCCAGCAGTGAAGGGGCGGGACAGGTAGGCGGCTACACCTTC.

This clone was observed a handful of times. The rearrangement uses TRBV20-1 and TRBJ2-7; no clear D gene. From germline, CDR1 is DFQATT and CDR2 SNEGSKA (reference sequence). The CDR3 is made up of 13 amino acids. The V and J ends lost 3 bases and 2 bases respectively, with 11 bases between them. The CDR3: CSASITATYEQYF. Written as DNA, the CDR3 is TGCAGTGCTAGTATCACAGCTACCTACGAGCAGTACTTC.

The gene calls are TRBV28 and TRBJ1-2; the match to TRBD1 covers 8 bases. Per the germline V gene, CDR1 is MDHEN and CDR2 is SYDVKM. V dropped 2 bases and J dropped 5; count of bases not matched to a gene: 7. The CDR3 is 15 amino acids. The CDR3, as DNA: TGTGCCAGCAGTTTAAGTAGGACAGGGTTGTATGGCTACACCTTC. The encoded protein is CASSLSRTGLYGYTF.

The chain employs TRBV7-3 and TRBJ2-1, with D perhaps TRBD2 (5 bases). CDR3 size: 16 residues. Germline V gene data show CDR1 as SGHTA and CDR2 as FQGTGA. Trimming stripped 2 bases from V and 5 bases from J, with 16 bases between. The CDR3 reads CASSLGGRVIDNEQFF. The CDR3 DNA reads TGTGCCAGCAGCTTAGGAGGCCGGGTTATAGACAATGAGCAGTTCTTC.

The chain uses TRBV30 and TRBJ1-5; D is possibly TRBD1 (5 bases). Germline assignment: CDR1 GTSNPN and CDR2 SVGIG (reference sequence). This CDR3 spans 12 amino acids. V was shortened by 8 bases and J by 4 bases, with 12 bases between the two germline ends. CDR3 sequence reads: CAGGAVNQPQHF. CDR3 bases: TGTGCCGGAGGGGCGGTGAATCAGCCCCAGCATTTT.

This clone showed up just a few times. This chain joins TRBV1 and TRBJ2-1; TRBD1 was called by the table and not checked on the DNA. TRBV1 is described as a pseudogene. This CDR3 is 12 amino acids long. CDR3 bases: TGCACCAGCAGCCAAGGAGGGGGTTCACAGTTCTTC. Its protein is CTSSQGGGSQFF.

V gene TRBV3-1 (or the pseudogene TRBV3-2) combines with J gene TRBJ1-2, with D tentatively TRBD1 (6 bases). This CDR3 has 12 residues. The germline V and J ends were trimmed by 4 bases and 7 bases, with 10 bases remaining between them. Per the germline V gene, CDR1 is LGHDT and CDR2 is YNNKEL (reference sequence). The CDR3: CASSLRGGGYTF. Here the CDR3 DNA reads TGTGCCAGCAGCCTGAGGGGGGGTGGCTACACCTTC.

The V and J genes are TRBV7-2 and TRBJ1-3, with TRBD1 identical over 9 bases. The V gene end was trimmed by 5 bases and the J gene end by 5 bases; junction bases not matched to a gene: 7. The CDR3 runs to 15 residues. The germline gives CDR1 SGHTA, CDR2 FQGNSA. CDR3 region: CASSRTGEARNTIYF. The CDR3 coding sequence is TGTGCCAGCAGCCGGACAGGGGAAGCGAGAAACACCATATATTTT.

This CDR3 reads CASSGSQGPGELFF. The DNA of the CDR3 is TGTGCCAGCAGCGGATCACAGGGACCCGGGGAGCTGTTTTTT. The V call is TRBV9, the J call TRBJ2-2; D perhaps matches TRBD1 (6 bases). V shed 3 bases and J shed 6 bases, with 12 bases lying between them. This CDR3 contains 14 residues. Germline CDR1 is SGDLS and CDR2 is YYNGEE.

CDR3: CASSDRVMEETQYF. The CDR3 nucleotides read TGTGCCAGCAGTGACCGGGTAATGGAAGAGACCCAGTACTTC. The rearrangement links TRBV2 to TRBJ2-5; D is undetermined. V was pared by 3 bases and J by 3 bases, with 11 bases between. The CDR3 extends over 14 amino acids. CDR1 SNHLY and CDR2 FYNNEI come from the germline V gene.

The chain couples TRBV7-8 to TRBJ1-2, with D perhaps matching TRBD1 (6 bases). The CDR3 is 16 residues long. CDR1 and CDR2 from the germline V gene are SGHVS and FQNEAQ. V lost 7 bases and J lost 3, with 21 bases in between. The CDR3 reads CASTPGRDNLHYGYTF. The CDR3 bases are TGTGCCAGCACCCCGGGTCGGGACAACTTACACTATGGCTACACCTTC.

V and J are TRBV3-1 (or the pseudogene TRBV3-2) and TRBJ2-1; 14 bases map to TRBD2. The CDR3 sequence is 19 residues long. J gave up 0 bases and V 1 base, and 5 bases lay outside the gene matches. Germline V gene sequence: CDR1 LGHDT, CDR2 YNNKEL (reference sequence). The CDR3 DNA sequence: TGTGCCAGCAGCCAAGGAGGACTAGCGGGGGGCAGCTCCTACAATGAGCAGTTCTTC. Translation: CASSQGGLAGGSSYNEQFF.

This chain uses TRBV6-2 or TRBV6-3 with TRBJ2-7; no clear D. The CDR3 runs to 14 residues. The V gene lost 6 bases and the J gene lost 0 bases, with 12 bases spanning the gap. Germline CDR1 and CDR2: MNHEY and SVGEGT. The CDR3 coding sequence is TGTGCCAGCAGCTCCGTCAGGAGCTCCTACGAGCAGTACGTC. This gives the protein CASSSVRSSYEQYV.

This chain uses TRBV11-2 with TRBJ2-3, with TRBD1 matching over 7 bases. CDR1 and CDR2 (germline): SGHAT, FQNNGV. The CDR3 runs to 17 residues. Trimming at V came to 1 base and at J to 1 base, leaving 8 bases not matched to a gene. The CDR3 is CASSLAPTQGGTDTQYF. The CDR3 region has the DNA TGTGCCAGCAGCTTAGCCCCCACGCAGGGGGGCACAGATACGCAGTATTTT.

The V gene is TRBV10-3, the J gene TRBJ2-2; D is unclear. CDR3 length: 16 amino acids. Per the germline V gene, CDR1 is ENHRY and CDR2 is SYGVKD. V lost 0 bases, J lost 6 bases, and 14 bases lay in between. CDR3 protein: CAISESGRVVSGELFF. The CDR3 region has the DNA TGTGCCATCAGTGAGTCGGGTAGGGTTGTGTCCGGGGAGCTGTTTTTT.